The clone carrying this T cell receptor beta chain is medium-sized by frequency. Antigen specificity is unknown. This record belongs to a study of human CD8 memory T cell subsets. Overall study results and limits: Similarly high diversity was seen in stem-like memory and precursor exhausted T cells, but not in effector memory cells.

CDR3 length: 14 residues. UMI-labeled 5' RACE generated the TCR beta libraries. TCRdb re-called the 5' RACE reads and gives one entry per CDR3 protein, without DNA. Found here are 7,000 to 9,500 distinct CDR3 sequences; the top ten clones hold around 25%. The J gene is TRBJ1-1, the V gene TRBV12-3 or TRBV12-4; TCRdb lists TRBD1, though no DNA is available to test this call. The sequenced material came from CD8+ T cells from PBMCs. This clonotype was sampled from a human donor in good health. CDR3 in amino acids: CASSLDGGGTEAFF.